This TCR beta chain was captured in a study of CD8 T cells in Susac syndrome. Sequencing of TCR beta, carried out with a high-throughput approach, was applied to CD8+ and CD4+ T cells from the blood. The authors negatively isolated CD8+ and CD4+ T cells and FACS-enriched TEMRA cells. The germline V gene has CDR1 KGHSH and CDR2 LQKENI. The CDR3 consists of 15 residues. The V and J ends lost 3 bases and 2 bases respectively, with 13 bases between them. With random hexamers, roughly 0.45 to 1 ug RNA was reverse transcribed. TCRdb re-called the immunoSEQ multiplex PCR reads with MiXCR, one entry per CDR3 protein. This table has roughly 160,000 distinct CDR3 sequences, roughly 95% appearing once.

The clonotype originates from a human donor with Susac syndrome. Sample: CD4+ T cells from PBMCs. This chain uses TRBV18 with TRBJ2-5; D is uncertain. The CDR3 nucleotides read TGTGCCAGCTCACCGAACGGACGGAGTCAAGAGACCCAGTACTTC. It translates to CASSPNGRSQETQYF.